This T cell receptor beta chain is drawn from a study of T cells in localized non-small cell lung cancer. Concerning this clone itself: As yet, its antigen is unknown.

TCRdb keeps only in-frame clones here, not all; method: immunoSEQ multiplex PCR. The sample consists of about 77,000 clones, more than 70% of them appearing once. V was shortened by 5 bases and J by 0 bases, with 11 bases between the two germline ends. The CDR3 consists of 15 residues. The V gene's germline CDR1 is MNHNS and CDR2 SASEGT. General study findings and limits: Increased T cell density in blood showed an association with longer overall survival. Heterogeneity within the tumor remains possible, as just one region underwent sequencing. Clonality of T cells reached its maximum in uninvolved adjacent lung, surpassing tumor. The study detected a median approximately 55 of the top 100 tumor clones in adjacent lung.

The sequence was obtained from a woman aged 35-75 years with stage I squamous cell lung carcinoma. The source material was peripheral blood, sampled before any cancer treatment. The chain carries TRBV6-1 and TRBJ1-5; D is ambiguous. This chain's CDR3 is CASSRDRYSNQPQHF. The CDR3, as DNA: TGTGCCAGCAGTCGAGACCGTTATAGCAATCAGCCCCAGCATTTT.